In its sample, the clone carrying this T cell receptor (beta chain) was seen once. Produced via immunoSEQ multiplex PCR; TCRdb's table is partial and in-frame only. The top ten hold roughly 3.6% of the sample, which has under 400,000 clones, around 86% seen once. This entry comes from a study of Ad26.COV2.S vaccination and SARS-CoV-2 variants. Germline-derived CDR1 and CDR2 are MNHEY and SVGAGI. The V end was cut by 6 bases, the J end by 6 bases, with 15 bases between. CDR3 length: 13 amino acids. Described treatment: some 20 received Ad26.COV2.S at low or high dose, single or two shots; 5 received placebo; per-sample allocation not given. The investigators took samples on day 63 after the first vaccine or placebo injection. Wuhan-strain SARS-CoV-2 spike was expressed by the Ad26 vector that made up the vaccine.

The TCR was taken from a person between 18 and 65 years old who received the Ad26.COV2.S COVID-19 vaccine or a placebo. This rearrangement joins TRBV6-5 to TRBJ2-7; D is unresolved. The specimen was peripheral blood, collected in a trial of Ad26.COV2.S vaccine versus placebo. CDR3 region: CASRPTPRSEQYF. The CDR3 DNA follows: TGTGCCAGCAGACCCACCCCCCGTTCCGAGCAGTACTTC.